This note documents a single T cell receptor (beta chain) sequence. In TCRdb, the multiplex PCR reads were re-called with MiXCR into one record per CDR3 protein. The sample includes 85,000 to 120,000 distinct CDR3 sequences, less than 40% of them seen just once. Samples came from axillary lymph nodes draining the breast cancer. This specimen comes from a study of breast tumors, draining lymph nodes, adjacent tissues. The sample taken for sequencing was axillary lymph node tissue. This receptor was obtained from a female donor with breast cancer. Some clones in this sample may be carry-over from other donors' samples.

CDR3 in DNA: TGTGCCAGCAGCTTAGGCCCCACGAGGGAGCTGTTTTTT. Residues: CASSLGPTRELFF. The chain uses TRBV7-9 and TRBJ2-2, with D uncertain. Trimming pared 1 base from V and 9 bases from J, leaving 9 bases between. CDR1 is SEHNR and CDR2 is FQNEAQ in the germline V gene (reference sequence). This CDR3 is built from 13 residues.